This T cell receptor (beta chain) is drawn from a study of blood T cell repertoires in COVID-19. Assay used: immunoSEQ multiplex PCR; TCRdb lists only in-frame clones, some missing. The repertoire has some 270,000 clones, approximately 89% of them found once; the top ten carry around 1.5%. The CDR3 has 17 residues. V was pared by 9 bases and J by 0 bases, with 22 bases between. Germline V gene lookup returns CDR1 SGHRS and CDR2 YFSETQ. The source material was peripheral blood. The V call is TRBV5-1, the J call TRBJ1-3; the D gene is possibly TRBD1 (5 bases). This clonotype originated in a woman between 55 and 75 years old who had recovered from COVID-19. CDR3 in amino acids: CATRMEEGVHSGNTIYF. CDR3 in DNA: TGCGCCACTCGGATGGAAGAAGGGGTCCACTCTGGAAACACCATATATTTT.